This TCR beta chain stems from a study of CDR3 diversity in severe acne. CDR3 size: 14 residues. V lost 5 bases and J lost 3, with 10 bases in between. Germline loops: CDR1 SGHAT, CDR2 FQDESV (reference sequence). TCRdb re-derived calls from the PCR reads in MiXCR, one entry per CDR3 protein. The table records approximately 77,000 distinct CDR3 sequences, 49% of them present only once. Sequenced sample: blood. The sequence was obtained from a male donor with severe acne vulgaris. This chain joins TRBV11-1 and TRBJ1-4; D is possibly TRBD1 (5 bases). In DNA, the CDR3 is TGTGCCAGCAGCAAGGTACAGGCTAATGAAAAACTGTTTTTT. Residues: CASSKVQANEKLFF. The variable domain in full, completed from reference TRBV11-1 and TRBJ1-4, reads EAEVAQSPRYKITEKSQAVAFWCDPISGHATLYWYRQILGQGPELLVQFQDESVVDDSQLPKDRFSAERLKGVDSTLKIQPAELGDSAMYLCASSKVQANEKLFFGSGTQLSVL.